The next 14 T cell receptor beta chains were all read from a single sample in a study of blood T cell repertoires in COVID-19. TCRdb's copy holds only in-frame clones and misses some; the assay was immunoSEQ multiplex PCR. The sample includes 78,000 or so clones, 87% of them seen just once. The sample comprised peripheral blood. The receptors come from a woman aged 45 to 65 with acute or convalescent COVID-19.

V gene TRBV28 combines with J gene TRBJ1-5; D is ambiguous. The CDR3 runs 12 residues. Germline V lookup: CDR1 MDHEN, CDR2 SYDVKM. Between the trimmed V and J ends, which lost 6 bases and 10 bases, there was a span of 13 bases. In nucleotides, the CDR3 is TGTGCCAGCAGCCGGCCGGGAGGTCCCCAGCATTTT. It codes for CASSRPGGPQHF.

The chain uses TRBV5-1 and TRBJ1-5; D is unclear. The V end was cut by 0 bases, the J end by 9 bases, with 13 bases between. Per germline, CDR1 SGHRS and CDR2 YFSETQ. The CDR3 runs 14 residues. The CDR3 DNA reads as TGCGCCAGCAGCTTGGCTGCGGGCTACGGGCCCCAGCATTTT. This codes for CASSLAAGYGPQHF.

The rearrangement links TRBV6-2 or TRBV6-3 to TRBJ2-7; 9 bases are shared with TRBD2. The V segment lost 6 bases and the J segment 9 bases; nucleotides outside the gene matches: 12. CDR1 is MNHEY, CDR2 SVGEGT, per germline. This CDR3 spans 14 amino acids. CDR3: CASSLVLKAGGQYF. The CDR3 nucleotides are TGTGCCAGCAGCTTGGTCCTCAAAGCGGGAGGGCAGTACTTC.

The CDR3 protein is CAWNSGTVNEKLFF. CDR3 DNA sequence: TGTGCCTGGAATTCGGGGACAGTTAATGAAAAACTGTTTTTT. The chain employs TRBV30 and TRBJ1-4; 7 positions match TRBD1. The trim removed 4 bases at V and 4 bases at J, leaving 6 bases unmatched. The CDR3 contains 14 residues. Germline values: CDR1 GTSNPN, CDR2 SVGIG (reference sequence).

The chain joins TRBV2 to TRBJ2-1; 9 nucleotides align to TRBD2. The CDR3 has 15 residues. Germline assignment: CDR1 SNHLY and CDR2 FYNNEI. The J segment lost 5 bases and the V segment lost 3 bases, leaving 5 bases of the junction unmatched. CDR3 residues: CASSERAGGNNEQFF. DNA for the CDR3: TGTGCCAGCAGTGAGAGGGCGGGAGGGAACAATGAGCAGTTCTTC.

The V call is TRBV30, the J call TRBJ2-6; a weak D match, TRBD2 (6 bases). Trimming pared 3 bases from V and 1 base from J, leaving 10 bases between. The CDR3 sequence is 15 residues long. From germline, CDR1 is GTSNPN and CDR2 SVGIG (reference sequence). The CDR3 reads CAWRGTSSGANVLTF. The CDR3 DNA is TGTGCCTGGAGGGGGACTTCTTCTGGGGCCAACGTCCTGACTTTC.

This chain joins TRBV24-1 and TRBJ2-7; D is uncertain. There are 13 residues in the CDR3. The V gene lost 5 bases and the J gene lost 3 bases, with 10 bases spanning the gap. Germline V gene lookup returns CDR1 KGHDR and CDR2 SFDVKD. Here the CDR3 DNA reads TGTGCCACCAGTGGTCGGTACAGCTACGAGCAGTACTTC. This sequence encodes CATSGRYSYEQYF.

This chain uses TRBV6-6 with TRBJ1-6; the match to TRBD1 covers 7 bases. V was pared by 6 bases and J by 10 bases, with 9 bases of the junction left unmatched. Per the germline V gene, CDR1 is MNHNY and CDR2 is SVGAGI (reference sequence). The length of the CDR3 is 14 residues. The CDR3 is CASSKTGAGSPLHF. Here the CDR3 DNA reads TGTGCCAGCAGCAAAACAGGGGCCGGGTCACCCCTCCACTTT.

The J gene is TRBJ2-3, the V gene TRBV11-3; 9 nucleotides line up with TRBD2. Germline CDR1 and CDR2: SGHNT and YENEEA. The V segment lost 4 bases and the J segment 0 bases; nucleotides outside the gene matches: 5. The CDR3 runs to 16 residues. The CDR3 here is CASSSTSGLSTDTQYF. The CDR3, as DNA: TGTGCCAGCAGCTCTACTAGCGGGTTAAGCACAGATACGCAGTATTTT.

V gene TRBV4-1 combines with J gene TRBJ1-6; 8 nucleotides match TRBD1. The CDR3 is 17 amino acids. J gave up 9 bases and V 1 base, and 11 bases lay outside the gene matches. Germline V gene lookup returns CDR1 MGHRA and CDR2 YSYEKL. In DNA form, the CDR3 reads TGCGCCAGCAGCCAAGCCCCGTATGGACAGGGCGGTTCACCCCTCCACTTT. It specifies CASSQAPYGQGGSPLHF.

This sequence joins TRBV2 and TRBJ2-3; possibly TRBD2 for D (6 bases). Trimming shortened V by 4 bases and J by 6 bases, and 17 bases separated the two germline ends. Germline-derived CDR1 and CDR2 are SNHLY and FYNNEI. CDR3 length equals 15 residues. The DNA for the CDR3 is TGTGCCAGCAGTGTGGGAGGACCTCCTCCCGATACGCAGTATTTT. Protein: CASSVGGPPPDTQYF.

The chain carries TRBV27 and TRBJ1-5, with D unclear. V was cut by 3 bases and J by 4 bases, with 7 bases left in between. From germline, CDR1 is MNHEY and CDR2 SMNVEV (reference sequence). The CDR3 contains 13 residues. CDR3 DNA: TGTGCCAGCAGTTTCGGGGAAAATCAGCCCCAGCATTTT. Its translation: CASSFGENQPQHF.

Written as DNA, the CDR3 is TGTGCCAGCAGTGGGACAGGCGAGAACACTGAAGCTTTCTTT. Translation gives CASSGTGENTEAFF. The rearrangement uses TRBV6-6 and TRBJ1-1; 8 nucleotides match TRBD1. Per the germline V gene, CDR1 is MNHNY and CDR2 is SVGAGI (reference sequence). The CDR3 length is 14 residues. The trim removed 5 bases at V and 1 base at J, leaving 3 bases unmatched.

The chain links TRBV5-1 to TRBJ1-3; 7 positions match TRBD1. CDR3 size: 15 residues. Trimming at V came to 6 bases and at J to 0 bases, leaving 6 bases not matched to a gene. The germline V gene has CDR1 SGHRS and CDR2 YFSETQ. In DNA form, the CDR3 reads TGCGCCAGCACCAGGGACAGAAACTCTGGAAACACCATATATTTT. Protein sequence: CASTRDRNSGNTIYF. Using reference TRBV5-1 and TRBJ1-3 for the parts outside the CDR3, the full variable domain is KAGVTQTPRYLIKTRGQQVTLSCSPISGHRSVSWYQQTPGQGLQFLFEYFSETQRNKGNFPGRFSGRQFSNSRSEMNVSTLELGDSALYLCASTRDRNSGNTIYFGEGSWLTVV.